These 13 T cell receptor beta chains were sequenced from one sample in a study of PD-1 blockade in classical Hodgkin lymphoma. Using immunoSEQ multiplex PCR, the repertoire was profiled, and TCRdb retains in-frame clones only, with some absent. The sample contains 4,000 to 4,500 clones, 66% of which appear only once. Each patient's relapse followed autologous stem cell transplantation, and brentuximab vedotin exposure varied. The sequences come from peripheral blood mononuclear cells (PBMCs), collected before the second cycle of nivolumab. These receptors all come from a human donor with classical Hodgkin lymphoma.

The chain links TRBV7-8 to TRBJ2-2, with D unresolved. Trimming shortened V by 1 base and J by 5 bases, and 17 bases separated the two germline ends. The CDR3 has 17 amino acids. The germline CDR1 and CDR2 sequences are SGHVS and FQNEAQ. The CDR3 region has the DNA TGTGCCAGCAGCTTAGACAAACGATACCTTCGGACCGGGGAGCTGTTTTTT. The encoded protein is CASSLDKRYLRTGELFF. Full variable domain (rest looked up from reference TRBV7-8 and TRBJ2-2): GAGVSQSPRYKVAKRGQDVALRCDPISGHVSLFWYQQALGQGPEFLTYFQNEAQLDKSGLPSDRFFAERPEGSVSTLKIQRTQQEDSAVYLCASSLDKRYLRTGELFFGEGSRLTVL.

The rearrangement uses TRBV19 and TRBJ2-6; tentative D call: TRBD2 (5 bases). The V end was cut by 9 bases, the J end by 0 bases, with 9 bases between. Germline V lookup: CDR1 LNHDA, CDR2 SQIVND (reference sequence). The CDR3 runs to 14 residues. In DNA, the CDR3 is TGTGCCAGCGGAGGTCGCTCTGGGGCCAACGTCCTGACTTTC. Translated, it gives CASGGRSGANVLTF.

A word on this clone: The germline gene is not matched at one end of the junction; a read error may be the cause. The rearrangement uses TRBV11-3 and TRBJ2-1; D might be TRBD2 (5 bases). This CDR3 is 13 amino acids long. Germline lookup yields CDR1 SGHNT and CDR2 YENEEA. CDR3 in amino acids: CASSLEGVNEQFF. The CDR3 coding sequence is TGTGCCAGCAGTTTAGAGGGCGTAAATGAGCAGTTCTTC.

This clone was detected once. The V and J genes are TRBV5-1 and TRBJ2-3, with a possible D match to TRBD2 (5 bases). CDR3 length: 16 residues. V lost 3 bases and J 0 bases, leaving 14 bases between the germline ends. From germline, CDR1 is SGHRS and CDR2 YFSETQ. For the CDR3, the DNA is TGCGCCAGCAGCTCTACCCTTAGCGAGAGCACAGATACGCAGTATTTT. It is translated as CASSSTLSESTDTQYF. The whole variable domain, remainder taken from reference TRBV5-1 and TRBJ2-3, is KAGVTQTPRYLIKTRGQQVTLSCSPISGHRSVSWYQQTPGQGLQFLFEYFSETQRNKGNFPGRFSGRQFSNSRSEMNVSTLELGDSALYLCASSSTLSESTDTQYFGPGTRLTVL.

The gene calls are TRBV5-1 and TRBJ1-6; 8 nucleotides align to TRBD1. This CDR3 is built from 15 residues. The trim removed 5 bases at V and 7 bases at J, leaving 8 bases unmatched. The V gene's germline CDR1 is SGHRS and CDR2 YFSETQ. The CDR3 loop is CASRSGTGENSPLHF. The CDR3 DNA reads as TGCGCCAGCAGATCGGGGACAGGAGAAAATTCACCCCTCCACTTT.

This clone is labeled large (0.1 to 1%). The chain combines TRBV10-3 with TRBJ2-1; 7 nucleotides agree with TRBD1. V was clipped by 11 bases and J by 3 bases; unmatched bases: 10. CDR1 is ENHRY, CDR2 SYGVKD, per germline. The CDR3 consists of 14 residues. The CDR3 here is CASSPGQSYNEQFF. CDR3 coding DNA: TGTGCCTCCTCCCCGGGACAGAGCTACAATGAGCAGTTCTTC.

V is TRBV18 and J is TRBJ2-3, with D maybe TRBD2 (6 bases). This CDR3 has 14 residues. Germline assignment: CDR1 KGHSH and CDR2 LQKENI. The V end was cut by 3 bases, the J end by 8 bases, with 15 bases between. In DNA form, the CDR3 reads TGTGCCAGCTCACCTGGGACTCAGCTAGGTACGCAGTATTTT. Its protein product is CASSPGTQLGTQYF.

The gene calls are TRBV6-5 and TRBJ1-1; D call uncertain. V was cut by 0 bases and J by 9 bases, with 14 bases left in between. CDR1 and CDR2 (germline): MNHEY, SVGAGI. CDR3 length: 14 amino acids. The CDR3 nucleotides read TGTGCCAGCAGTTACTCGTTGGCAGAAGTCAAAGCTTTCTTT. Protein sequence: CASSYSLAEVKAFF.

The chain recombines TRBV9 with TRBJ2-3; D is possibly TRBD1 (6 bases). V was clipped by 3 bases and J by 2 bases, with 16 bases between them. There are 16 residues in the CDR3. CDR1 is SGDLS, CDR2 YYNGEE, per germline. The CDR3 here is CASSGSLGAYTDTQYF. The DNA for the CDR3 is TGTGCCAGCAGCGGGAGCTTGGGGGCCTACACAGATACGCAGTATTTT.

The rearrangement links TRBV9 to TRBJ1-4; TRBD1 aligns across 7 bases. Germline V gives CDR1 SGDLS, CDR2 YYNGEE. The J segment lost 4 bases and the V segment lost 4 bases, leaving 13 bases of the junction unmatched. This CDR3 has 17 residues. The CDR3 region has the DNA TGTGCCAGCAGCCCAAGGACAGGCGCCGAAATTAATGAAAAACTGTTTTTT. Translation: CASSPRTGAEINEKLFF.

The sample holds a few counts of this clone. The rearrangement links TRBV15 to TRBJ2-3; TRBD2 might be the D (5 bases). The CDR3 has 15 residues. Per the germline V gene, CDR1 is LNHNV and CDR2 is YYDKDF (reference sequence). V lost 4 bases, J lost 0 bases, and 11 bases lay in between. CDR3 bases: TGTGCCACCAGCATCTTAGGCGGGAGCACAGATACGCAGTATTTT. Translating gives CATSILGGSTDTQYF.

This rearrangement joins TRBV15 to TRBJ2-1; possibly TRBD2 for D (6 bases). V lost 5 bases to trimming and J lost 4 bases, with 15 bases between them. Germline CDR1 reads LNHNV; CDR2 reads YYDKDF (reference sequence). The CDR3 consists of 15 residues. In DNA form, the CDR3 reads TGTGCCACCAGCCGCGGCGGGACCACTTACAATGAGCAGTTCTTC. As protein: CATSRGGTTYNEQFF.

This chain's CDR3 is CSVEVGRGNQPQHF. Written as DNA, the CDR3 is TGCAGCGTTGAAGTTGGCAGGGGTAATCAGCCCCAGCATTTT. V usage is TRBV29-1 and J usage is TRBJ1-5, with TRBD1 as a possible D gene (6 bases). Trimming pared 1 base from V and 4 bases from J, leaving 11 bases between. Germline V gene data show CDR1 as SQVTM and CDR2 as ANQGSEA. The CDR3 contains 14 residues.